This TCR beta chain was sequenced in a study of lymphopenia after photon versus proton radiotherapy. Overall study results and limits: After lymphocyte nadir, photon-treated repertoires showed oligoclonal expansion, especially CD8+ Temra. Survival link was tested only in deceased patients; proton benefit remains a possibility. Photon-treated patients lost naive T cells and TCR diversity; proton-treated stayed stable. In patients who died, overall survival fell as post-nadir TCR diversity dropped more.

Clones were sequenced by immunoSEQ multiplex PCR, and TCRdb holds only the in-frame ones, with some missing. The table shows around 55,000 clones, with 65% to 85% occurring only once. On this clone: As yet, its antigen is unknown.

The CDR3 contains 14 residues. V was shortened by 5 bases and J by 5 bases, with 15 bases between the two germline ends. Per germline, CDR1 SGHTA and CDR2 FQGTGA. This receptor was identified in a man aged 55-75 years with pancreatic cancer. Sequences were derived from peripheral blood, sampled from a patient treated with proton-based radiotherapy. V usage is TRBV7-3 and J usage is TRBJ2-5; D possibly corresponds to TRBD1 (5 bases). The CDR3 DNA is TGTGCCAGCAGCCCCCTCGGGTGGGGCGAGACCCAGTACTTC. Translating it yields CASSPLGWGETQYF.